One sample yielded the 3 T cell receptor beta chains listed below, sequenced in a study of cytomegalovirus exposure and HLA in healthy donors. The PCR used 60 Vbeta and 13 Jbeta primers. TCRdb keeps only in-frame clones here, not all; method: immunoSEQ multiplex PCR. Here the sample spans roughly 89,000 clones, about 75% being singletons. Sequenced input: PBMCs. These receptors all stem from a man aged 30 to 45 in good health and CMV-seropositive.

This clone was picked up a small number of times. The rearrangement uses TRBV6-6 and TRBJ2-5; D is undetermined. The DNA end lines up better with TRBJ2-7; the J call may be wrong. The CDR3 sequence is 14 residues long. Germline V gene sequence: CDR1 MNHNY, CDR2 SVGAGI (reference sequence). As DNA, the CDR3 is TGTGCCAGCAGTTACAGCCTGGTTTACTACGAGCAGTACTTC. As protein: CASSYSLVYYEQYF.

V usage is TRBV9 and J usage is TRBJ2-3; weak D call: TRBD2 (5 bases). V lost 0 bases to trimming and J lost 1 base, with 12 bases between them. Germline V gene lookup returns CDR1 SGDLS and CDR2 YYNGEE. This CDR3 is 16 amino acids long. The DNA of the CDR3 is TGTGCCAGCAGCGTAGATGTAGCCGGGGGCACAGATACGCAGTATTTT. Translation gives CASSVDVAGGTDTQYF.

The chain combines TRBV19 with TRBJ2-2, with 7 bases fitting TRBD1. Germline V gene lookup returns CDR1 LNHDA and CDR2 SQIVND (reference sequence). This CDR3 has 16 residues. The trim removed 3 bases at V and 0 bases at J, leaving 4 bases unmatched. The CDR3 nucleotides read TGTGCCAGTAGTATGTACAGGGGTTCGAACACCGGGGAGCTGTTTTTT. The encoded protein is CASSMYRGSNTGELFF.